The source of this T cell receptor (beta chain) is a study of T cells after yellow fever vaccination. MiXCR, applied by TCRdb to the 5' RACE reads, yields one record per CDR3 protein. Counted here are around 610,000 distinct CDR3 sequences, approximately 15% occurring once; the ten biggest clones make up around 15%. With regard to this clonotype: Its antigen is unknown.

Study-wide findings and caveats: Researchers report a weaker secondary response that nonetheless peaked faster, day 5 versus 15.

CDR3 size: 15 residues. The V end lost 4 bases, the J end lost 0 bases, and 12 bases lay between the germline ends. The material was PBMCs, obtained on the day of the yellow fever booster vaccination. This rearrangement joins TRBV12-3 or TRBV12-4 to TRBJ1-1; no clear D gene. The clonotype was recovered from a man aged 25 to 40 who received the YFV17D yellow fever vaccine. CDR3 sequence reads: CASSYQANMNTEAFF. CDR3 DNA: TGTGCCAGCAGTTATCAGGCAAACATGAACACTGAAGCTTTCTTT.